These 29 T cell receptor beta chains were sequenced from one sample in a study of identical twins. TCRdb recomputed calls from the 5' RACE reads with MiXCR, one row per CDR3 protein. The table lists some 630,000 distinct CDR3 sequences, about 7% of them singletons, with about 1.5% in the top ten. These data were also reused for a study on yellow fever vaccine responses in identical twins.

Sequencing was carried out using PBMCs. The receptor set was obtained from a woman aged 18 to 35 in good health.

The chain carries TRBV19 and TRBJ2-7; TRBD1 matches 8 bases. CDR1 and CDR2 (germline): LNHDA, SQIVND (reference sequence). The CDR3 contains 14 residues. V gave up 5 bases and J gave up 4 bases; unmatched junction bases: 7. The CDR3 bases are TGTGCCAGTAGTGAAGGGGACAGGAGATACGAGCAGTACTTC. It is translated as CASSEGDRRYEQYF. Full variable domain (remainder filled in from reference TRBV19 and TRBJ2-7): DGGITQSPKYLFRKEGQNVTLSCEQNLNHDAMYWYRQDPGQGLRLIYYSQIVNDFQKGDIAEGYSVSREKKESFPLTVTSAQKNPTAFYLCASSEGDRRYEQYFGPGTRLTVT.

There are a few counts of this clonotype. The V gene is TRBV28, the J gene TRBJ2-7; the D is unclear. This CDR3 comprises 12 residues. Per germline, CDR1 MDHEN and CDR2 SYDVKM. Trimming shortened V by 6 bases and J by 3 bases, and 9 bases separated the two germline ends. The CDR3 sequence: CASRSRDYEQYF. The CDR3 DNA reads as TGTGCCAGCAGGTCGAGAGACTACGAGCAGTACTTC.

This clonotype was observed a handful of times. This rearrangement joins TRBV7-9 to TRBJ1-2, with 7 bases lining up with TRBD1. The V gene end was trimmed by 5 bases and the J gene end by 4 bases; junction bases not matched to a gene: 10. The CDR3 length is 15 residues. Germline CDR1 reads SEHNR; CDR2 reads FQNEAQ (reference sequence). CDR3 protein: CASSGVQGSFYGYTF. In DNA form, the CDR3 reads TGTGCCAGCAGCGGAGTACAGGGGTCTTTCTATGGCTACACCTTC.

This clonotype has just a few counts. The genes are TRBV7-2 and TRBJ2-1, with D perhaps assigned TRBD1 or TRBD2 (6 bases each). Trimming removed 3 bases from V and 5 bases from J, with 17 bases in between. The CDR3 sequence is 16 residues long. Germline values: CDR1 SGHTA, CDR2 FQGNSA. CDR3 amino acids: CASSFDLGGSNNEQFF. CDR3 in DNA: TGTGCCAGCAGCTTTGATTTGGGGGGCAGCAACAATGAGCAGTTCTTC.

V gene TRBV2 combines with J gene TRBJ2-7; 10 bases map to TRBD2. CDR3 length equals 18 residues. Unmatched junction bases numbered 14, after V lost 1 base and J lost 5 bases. Germline V gene data show CDR1 as SNHLY and CDR2 as FYNNEI. Written as DNA, the CDR3 is TGTGCCAGCAGTGAAGAGGGTAGCGGGAGGACCGCTCGTGACGAGCAGTACTTC. This translates into CASSEEGSGRTARDEQYF.

V is TRBV12-3 or TRBV12-4 and J is TRBJ2-5; TRBD2 might be the D (6 bases). Trimming took 5 bases from V and 2 from J, leaving 15 bases between them. The CDR3 runs to 15 residues. In DNA form, the CDR3 reads TGTGCCAGCAGTCCAGCGGGTAGCCGACAAGAGACCCAGTACTTC. This sequence encodes CASSPAGSRQETQYF.

There are a few counts of this clonotype. The V call is TRBV27, the J call TRBJ1-1; D possibly corresponds to TRBD1 (6 bases). Trimming left V 6 bases short and J 1 base short, with 12 bases between. This CDR3 comprises 14 residues. The germline CDR1 and CDR2 sequences are MNHEY and SMNVEV (reference sequence). In nucleotides, the CDR3 is TGTGCCAGCAGCCGAGGGGGGAAGAACACTGAAGCTTTCTTT. Encoded protein: CASSRGGKNTEAFF.

Only a few counts were recorded for this clonotype. The rearrangement links TRBV20-1 to TRBJ1-2; TRBD1 is a possible D gene (6 bases). CDR1 DFQATT and CDR2 SNEGSKA come from the germline V gene (reference sequence). This CDR3 is built from 12 residues. The CDR3 spells CSPHGGHPGYTF. For the CDR3, the DNA is TGCAGCCCCCACGGGGGGCACCCTGGCTACACCTTC.

This clonotype appeared many times. CDR3 sequence reads: CASSKGLAGGRNEQFF. In nucleotides, the CDR3 is TGTGCCAGCAGTAAAGGACTAGCGGGAGGTCGGAATGAGCAGTTCTTC. The chain carries TRBV27 and TRBJ2-1; 14 bases fit TRBD2. The CDR3 runs 16 residues. V dropped 5 bases and J dropped 7; count of bases not matched to a gene: 7. CDR1 is MNHEY, CDR2 SMNVEV, per germline (reference sequence).

A few counts support this clonotype. The chain links TRBV10-1 to TRBJ2-2; the match to TRBD1 covers 9 bases. V shed 8 bases and J 5 bases; nucleotides not matched to a gene: 0. In germline, CDR1 is WNHNN, CDR2 SYGVQD (reference sequence). This CDR3 has 12 residues. CDR3 in amino acids: CASGQGTGELFF. The CDR3 DNA reads as TGCGCCAGCGGACAGGGGACCGGGGAGCTGTTTTTT.

This chain links TRBV11-2 with TRBJ2-3; 7 bases fit TRBD1. Germline lookup yields CDR1 SGHAT and CDR2 FQNNGV. This CDR3 comprises 18 residues. V was pared by 5 bases and J by 2 bases, with 16 bases of the junction left unmatched. CDR3 sequence: CASSGPWGQQLTTDTQYF. For the CDR3, the DNA is TGTGCCAGCAGCGGACCCTGGGGACAGCAGCTAACCACAGATACGCAGTATTTT.

This clonotype has a count of ten or more. The rearrangement links TRBV24-1 to TRBJ2-1; 9 bases are a match to TRBD2. J gave up 5 bases and V 8 bases, and 6 bases lay outside the gene matches. This CDR3 region has 14 residues. Germline values: CDR1 KGHDR, CDR2 SFDVKD. CDR3 loop: CATTTGLANNEQFF. As DNA, the CDR3 is TGTGCCACCACCACGGGACTAGCTAACAATGAGCAGTTCTTC.

In this sample, this clonotype turned up many times. CDR3 DNA: TGTGCCAGCAGTGTTAGCTCCGGGAGACTCGAAAAACTGTTTTTT. It translates to CASSVSSGRLEKLFF. The chain joins TRBV25-1 to TRBJ1-4, with unresolved D. The CDR3 totals 15 residues. Trimming took off 4 bases at V and 8 bases at J, with 17 bases between the two ends. The germline CDR1 and CDR2 sequences are MGHDK and SYGVNS. Looking up the rest from reference TRBV25-1 and TRBJ1-4 gives the full variable domain: EADIYQTPRYLVIGTGKKITLECSQTMGHDKMYWYQQDPGMELHLIHYSYGVNSTEKGDLSSESTVSRIRTEHFPLTLESARPSHTSQYLCASSVSSGRLEKLFFGSGTQLSVL.

The rearrangement uses TRBV5-5 and TRBJ2-5, with 7 bases aligning to TRBD1. The length of the CDR3 is 15 residues. The ends lost 1 base at V and 3 bases at J; junction bases unmatched: 6. Germline V CDR1 and CDR2: SGHKS, YYEKEE (reference sequence). The DNA of the CDR3 is TGTGCCAGCAGCTTGTTTCCCGGGACAGAAGAGACCCAGTACTTC. Protein sequence: CASSLFPGTEETQYF.

Turning to this clonotype: The junction departs from germline at one end; a sequencing error may be responsible. The chain has TRBV29-1 and TRBJ2-7; D is perhaps TRBD1 or TRBD2 (5 bases each). There are 11 residues in the CDR3. CDR1 is SQVTM and CDR2 is ANQGSEA in the germline V gene. CDR3 protein: CSVERPEGRVF. CDR3 coding DNA: TGCAGCGTTGAACGGCCTGAGGGGAGAGTCTTC.

This clonotype came up a few times. CDR3 amino acids: CASSFRARSTDTQYF. The CDR3 DNA reads as TGCGCCAGCAGCTTTCGAGCGCGTAGCACAGATACGCAGTATTTT. The chain combines TRBV5-1 with TRBJ2-3; D is uncertain. CDR1 is SGHRS, CDR2 YFSETQ, per germline. The CDR3 spans 15 residues. V shed 2 bases and J shed 0 bases, with 10 bases lying between them.

V is TRBV24-1 and J is TRBJ2-5, with TRBD1 identical over 9 bases. The CDR3 contains 14 residues. Germline V gives CDR1 KGHDR, CDR2 SFDVKD. Trimming took 5 bases from V and 3 from J; bases not matched to a gene: 3. The CDR3 is CATSGTGAKETQYF. In DNA, the CDR3 is TGTGCCACCAGTGGGACAGGGGCTAAAGAGACCCAGTACTTC.

This clonotype was counted at least ten times. The chain combines TRBV29-1 with TRBJ2-1; weak D call: TRBD2 (5 bases). From germline, CDR1 is SQVTM and CDR2 ANQGSEA. CDR3 length: 14 amino acids. Trimming cost V 6 bases and J 3 bases, with 15 bases left between them. CDR3 sequence (DNA): TGCAGCGTCCAAGACTATATGCGCTACAATGAGCAGTTCTTC. This encodes CSVQDYMRYNEQFF.

This clonotype occurred many times. The V gene is TRBV5-1, the J gene TRBJ1-1; D remains ambiguous. The CDR3 runs to 15 residues. Germline V gene data show CDR1 as SGHRS and CDR2 as YFSETQ. V gave up 0 bases and J gave up 0 bases, with 9 bases separating them. The CDR3 nucleotides read TGCGCCAGCAGCTTGGAGAGGGCGTTGAACACTGAAGCTTTCTTT. As protein: CASSLERALNTEAFF.

This chain joins TRBV15 and TRBJ1-5; TRBD1 aligns across 7 bases. CDR1 is LNHNV, CDR2 YYDKDF, per germline (reference sequence). The CDR3 length is 15 residues. The trim removed 5 bases at V and 3 bases at J, leaving 7 bases unmatched. Written as DNA, the CDR3 is TGTGCCACCAGCCAAGGACAGGTGATCAATCAGCCCCAGCATTTT. Amino acid sequence: CATSQGQVINQPQHF. Based on the CDR3 plus reference TRBV15 and TRBJ1-5, the full variable domain is DAMVIQNPRYQVTQFGKPVTLSCSQTLNHNVMYWYQQKSSQAPKLLFHYYDKDFNNEADTPDNFQSRRPNTSFCFLDIRSPGLGDTAMYLCATSQGQVINQPQHFGDGTRLSIL.

This sequence joins TRBV6-5 and TRBJ2-4; 7 bases are a match to TRBD2. This CDR3 is built from 17 residues. The V gene end was trimmed by 2 bases and the J gene end by 1 base; junction bases not matched to a gene: 8. Germline CDR1 and CDR2: MNHEY and SVGAGI. This CDR3 is CASSYPDGGSAKNIQYF. Here the CDR3 DNA reads TGTGCCAGCAGTTACCCCGACGGGGGGAGCGCCAAAAACATTCAGTACTTC.

The sample holds many counts of this clonotype. V usage is TRBV7-8 and J usage is TRBJ1-2; weak D call: TRBD1 (5 bases). With 1 base removed from V and 2 bases from J, the gap between germline ends came to 11 bases. The V gene's germline CDR1 is SGHVS and CDR2 FQNEAQ. The CDR3 has 15 residues. CDR3 DNA sequence: TGTGCCAGCAGCTTAGTTCGGGCAGGGAACTATGGCTACACCTTC. Translating it yields CASSLVRAGNYGYTF.

This clonotype was detected ten times or more. The V call is TRBV21-1, the J call TRBJ2-7; TRBD1, as called in the table, went unchecked against the DNA. TRBV21-1 is an annotated pseudogene. The CDR3 has 16 amino acids. For the CDR3, the DNA is TGTGCCAGCAGCAACCCTCGACAGGTATCAGACTACGAGCAGTACTTC. Translating gives CASSNPRQVSDYEQYF.

A few counts support this clonotype. The chain joins TRBV15 to TRBJ2-1, with TRBD2 matching over 8 bases. This CDR3 region has 15 residues. Looked up from germline, CDR1 is LNHNV and CDR2 is YYDKDF (reference sequence). V was clipped by 2 bases and J by 6 bases; unmatched bases: 6. CDR3 residues: CATSRTSGTSNEQFF. CDR3 nucleotide sequence: TGTGCCACCAGCAGAACATCCGGGACTAGCAATGAGCAGTTCTTC.

This clonotype was picked up many times. J is TRBJ2-6 and V is TRBV27, with D perhaps assigned TRBD1 or TRBD2 (6 bases each). V was cut by 5 bases and J by 1 base, with 18 bases left in between. The CDR3 spans 18 residues. CDR1 MNHEY and CDR2 SMNVEV come from the germline V gene (reference sequence). The chain's CDR3 is CASSPMGGRFSGANVLTF. CDR3 sequence (DNA): TGTGCCAGCAGTCCCATGGGGGGCCGCTTTTCTGGGGCCAACGTCCTGACTTTC.

This chain joins TRBV6-5 and TRBJ1-1; D is unresolved. V gave up 0 bases and J gave up 1 base, with 9 bases separating them. There are 15 residues in the CDR3. Germline values: CDR1 MNHEY, CDR2 SVGAGI. This CDR3 reads CASSYSIFSNTEAFF. CDR3 in DNA: TGTGCCAGCAGTTACTCGATTTTCTCGAACACTGAAGCTTTCTTT.

This clonotype was recorded at least ten times. CDR3 nucleotide sequence: TGCAGCGCCAGGACTTCACCAAGCACAGATACGCAGTATTTT. Protein sequence: CSARTSPSTDTQYF. The rearrangement joins TRBV20-1 to TRBJ2-3, with D possibly TRBD2 on 5 matching bases. CDR1 DFQATT and CDR2 SNEGSKA come from the germline V gene (reference sequence). The CDR3 is 14 residues long.

This clonotype was detected a few times. The chain carries TRBV2 and TRBJ2-4; unclear D gene. The germline V gene has CDR1 SNHLY and CDR2 FYNNEI. The CDR3 is 13 amino acids. Trimming pared 5 bases from V and 0 bases from J, leaving 5 bases between. DNA for the CDR3: TGTGCCAGCAGTCCTATAGCCAAAAACATTCAGTACTTC. It translates to CASSPIAKNIQYF.

The V and J genes are TRBV10-3 and TRBJ2-7; D unclear. This CDR3 region has 11 residues. Germline lookup yields CDR1 ENHRY and CDR2 SYGVKD. Trimming took off 4 bases at V and 5 bases at J, with 6 bases between the two ends. The CDR3 coding sequence is TGTGCCATCAGTGTTCTCAACGAGCAGTACTTC. This gives the protein CAISVLNEQYF.